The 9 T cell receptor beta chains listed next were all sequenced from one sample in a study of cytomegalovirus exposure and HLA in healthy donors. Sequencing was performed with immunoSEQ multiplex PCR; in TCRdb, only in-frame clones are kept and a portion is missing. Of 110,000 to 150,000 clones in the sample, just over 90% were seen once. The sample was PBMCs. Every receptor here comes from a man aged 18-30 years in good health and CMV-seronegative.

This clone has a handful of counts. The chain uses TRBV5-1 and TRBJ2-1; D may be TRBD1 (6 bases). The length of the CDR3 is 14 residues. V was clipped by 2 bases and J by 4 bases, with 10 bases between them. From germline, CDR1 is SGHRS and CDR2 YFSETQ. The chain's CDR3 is CASSFYGQYNEQFF. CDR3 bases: TGCGCCAGCAGCTTTTACGGACAGTACAATGAGCAGTTCTTC.

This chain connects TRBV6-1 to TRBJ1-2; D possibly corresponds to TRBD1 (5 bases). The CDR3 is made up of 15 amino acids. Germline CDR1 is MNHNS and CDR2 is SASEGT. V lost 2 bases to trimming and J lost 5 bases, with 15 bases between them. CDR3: CASSEYRRGRYGYTF. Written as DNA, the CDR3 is TGTGCCAGCAGTGAATACAGGCGGGGGAGGTATGGCTACACCTTC.

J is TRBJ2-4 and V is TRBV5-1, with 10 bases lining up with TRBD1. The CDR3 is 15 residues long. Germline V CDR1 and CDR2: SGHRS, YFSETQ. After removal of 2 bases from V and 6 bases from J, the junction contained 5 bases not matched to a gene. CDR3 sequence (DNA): TGCGCCAGCAGCTTTGACAGGGGGCCGGGAAACATTCAGTACTTC. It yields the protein CASSFDRGPGNIQYF.

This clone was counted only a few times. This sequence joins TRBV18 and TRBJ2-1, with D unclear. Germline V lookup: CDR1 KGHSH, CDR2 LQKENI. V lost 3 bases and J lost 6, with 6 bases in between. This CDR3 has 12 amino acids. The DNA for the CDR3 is TGTGCCAGCTCACCGAACACCAATGAGCAGTTCTTC. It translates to CASSPNTNEQFF.

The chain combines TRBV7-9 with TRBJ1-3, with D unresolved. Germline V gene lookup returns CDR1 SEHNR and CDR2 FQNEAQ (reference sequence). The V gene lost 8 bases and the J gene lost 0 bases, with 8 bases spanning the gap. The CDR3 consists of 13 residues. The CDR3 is CASGPTSGNTIYF. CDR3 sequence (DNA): TGTGCCAGCGGGCCCACCTCTGGAAACACCATATATTTT.

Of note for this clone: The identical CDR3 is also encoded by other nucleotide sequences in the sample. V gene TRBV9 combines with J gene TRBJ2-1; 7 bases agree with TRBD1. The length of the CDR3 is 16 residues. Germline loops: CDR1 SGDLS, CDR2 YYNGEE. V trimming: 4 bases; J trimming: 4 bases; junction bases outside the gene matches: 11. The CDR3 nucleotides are TGTGCCAGCAGCCCCCCATCGGGACAGACATACAATGAGCAGTTCTTC. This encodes CASSPPSGQTYNEQFF.

CDR3: CSASVSNEKLFF. The CDR3 coding sequence is TGCAGCGCTTCTGTCTCCAATGAAAAACTGTTTTTT. This chain connects TRBV29-1 to TRBJ1-4, with unresolved D. The germline CDR1 and CDR2 sequences are SQVTM and ANQGSEA. The CDR3 sequence is 12 residues long. V lost 7 bases to trimming and J lost 5 bases, with 11 bases between them.

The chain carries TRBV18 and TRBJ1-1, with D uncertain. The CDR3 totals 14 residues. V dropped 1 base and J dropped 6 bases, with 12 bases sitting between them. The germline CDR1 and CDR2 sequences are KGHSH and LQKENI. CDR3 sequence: CASSPLAAGPEAFF. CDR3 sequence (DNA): TGTGCCAGCTCACCACTTGCTGCAGGTCCTGAAGCTTTCTTT. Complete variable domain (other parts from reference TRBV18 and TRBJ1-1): NAGVMQNPRHLVRRRGQEARLRCSPMKGHSHVYWYRQLPEEGLKFMVYLQKENIIDESGMPKERFSAEFPKEGPSILRIQQVVRGDSAAYFCASSPLAAGPEAFFGQGTRLTVV.

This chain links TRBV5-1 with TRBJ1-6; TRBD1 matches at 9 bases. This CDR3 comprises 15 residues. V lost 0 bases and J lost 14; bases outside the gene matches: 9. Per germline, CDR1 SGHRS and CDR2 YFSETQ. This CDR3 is CASSLANRGPVTLHF. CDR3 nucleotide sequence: TGCGCCAGCAGCTTGGCTAACAGGGGGCCGGTAACCCTCCACTTT.